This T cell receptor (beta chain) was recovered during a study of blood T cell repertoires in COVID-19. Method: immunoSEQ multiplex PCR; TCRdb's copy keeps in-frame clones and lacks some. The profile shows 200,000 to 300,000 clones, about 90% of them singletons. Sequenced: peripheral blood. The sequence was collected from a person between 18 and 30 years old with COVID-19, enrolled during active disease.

The CDR3 is CASSGFRNEKLFF. The CDR3 DNA reads as TGTGCCAGCAGTGGGTTCAGAAATGAAAAACTGTTTTTT. The chain uses TRBV2 and TRBJ1-4; D not resolved. V lost 4 bases, J lost 5 bases, and 8 bases lay in between. Germline-derived CDR1 and CDR2 are SNHLY and FYNNEI. The CDR3 has 13 amino acids.